The T cell receptor beta chain described here comes from a study of CD8+CD57+ T cells in acquired aplastic anemia. For the study at large: Recorded DNA amounts for sorted CD4+ and CD8+ cells had an average of around 3 ug. Overall study results and limits: Researchers report that around 29 CD8+ CDR3 sequences appeared in both patients and controls.

Trimming at V came to 0 bases and at J to 6 bases, leaving 8 bases not matched to a gene. The germline V gene has CDR1 MRHNA and CDR2 SNTAGT. This CDR3 has 16 residues. Whoever was chosen for sequencing had shown CD8+CD57+ cell expansion by flow cytometry. Patients uniformly had severe acquired aplastic anemia. A remark on this clonotype: Its cognate antigen is unknown.

TCR beta VDJ and CDR3 were profiled, and genomic DNA was the template. One entry per CDR3 protein, called by TCRdb with MiXCR from the reads. This sample has about 160,000 distinct CDR3 sequences, with 60% to 80% found just once. The rearrangement joins TRBV6-4 to TRBJ2-1; 7 nucleotides agree with TRBD2. Sequenced: sorted CD4+, CD8+, or CD8+CD57+ T cells (not recorded which) from PBMCs. This clonotype originated in a human donor with aplastic anemia. CDR3 sequence: CASSDSTWGGVNEQFF. CDR3 nucleotide sequence: TGTGCCAGCAGTGACTCGACTTGGGGGGGGGTCAATGAGCAGTTCTTC.